This is a list of T cell receptor beta chains from one sample in a study of cytomegalovirus exposure and HLA in healthy donors. Profiled with immunoSEQ multiplex PCR; TCRdb holds only in-frame clones, not every one. The data contain 100,000 to 150,000 clones, under 85% of them singletons. The sequenced sample consisted of PBMCs. Every receptor here comes from a woman aged 45-60 years in good health and CMV-seropositive. The CDR3 runs from the conserved cysteine through the conserved F or W. A D gene is named only where the DNA matches it firmly. Expanded clones are given a class, and other clones once, few, many or no size at all.

v_call	j_call	clone_size	d_call	cdr3_nt	cdr3_aa
TRBV10-1	TRBJ2-2	NA	TRBD1	TGCGCCAGCAGTGGAGACAGGGGGACCGGGGAGCTGTTTTTT	CASSGDRGTGELFF
TRBV4-3	TRBJ2-2	NA	NA	TGCGCCAGCAGCCAGGGGCGAGTTGACACCGGGGAGCTGTTTTTT	CASSQGRVDTGELFF
TRBV7-2	TRBJ1-1	NA	TRBD1	TGTGCCAGCAGCTTAGTTGTGTACAGGGGATTGACTGAAGCTTTCTTT	CASSLVVYRGLTEAFF
TRBV6-4	TRBJ2-1	NA	TRBD1	TGTGCCAGCAGCGAAACCATGGGGACAGGAGATGGTGAGCAGTTCTTC	CASSETMGTGDGEQFF
TRBV19	TRBJ2-1	few	TRBD2	TGTGCCAGTAGTAGATTAGCGGGGCTGAATGAGCAGTTCTTC	CASSRLAGLNEQFF
TRBV4-1	TRBJ2-5	NA	TRBD2	TGCGCCAGCAGCCAAGACATCCGGGGCAGCGGGGGGATGCAAGAGACCCAGTACTTC	CASSQDIRGSGGMQETQYF
TRBV28	TRBJ2-1	NA	NA	TGTGCCAGCAGTCCAGGGAGGCTGGGGACCAATGAGCAGTTCTTC	CASSPGRLGTNEQFF
TRBV4-3	TRBJ2-3	NA	TRBD2	TGCGCCAGCAGCCAACTAATGGCGGGGGTCACAGATACGCAGTATTTT	CASSQLMAGVTDTQYF
TRBV15	TRBJ1-4	NA	NA	TGTGCCACCAGCAGAGGCGATCGACAGCTAGAAAAACTGTTTTTT	CATSRGDRQLEKLFF
TRBV7-2	TRBJ2-5	few	NA	TGTGCCAGCAGCTTAGCGTTGCAGGGCGTGACAGAGACCCAGTACTTC	CASSLALQGVTETQYF
TRBV6-9	TRBJ1-3	NA	NA	TGTGCCAGCAGTTATATCGTTGGGGGGGGCGGAAACACCATATATTTT	CASSYIVGGGGNTIYF
TRBV11-3	TRBJ2-7	NA	NA	TGTGCCAGCAGCTTAGCAGGTACCGGCGCCTACGAGCAGTACTTC	CASSLAGTGAYEQYF
TRBV10-1	TRBJ2-7	NA	TRBD1	TGCGCCAGCAGTGAGTCGAAGGGGGCAAACTCTGAGCAGTACTTC	CASSESKGANSEQYF
TRBV5-1	TRBJ2-5	NA	NA	TGCGCCAGCAGCTTGGTTGGGCGGGCGGAGACCCAGTACTTC	CASSLVGRAETQYF
TRBV21-1	TRBJ1-5	NA	NA	TGTGCCAGCAGCAAAAAAAACGGACAGGGAATTCAGCCCCAGCATTTT	CASSKKNGQGIQPQHF
TRBV11-2	TRBJ2-1	NA	TRBD2	TGTGCCAGCAGCTCCCAGAGGGCTAGCGGGACCTACAATGAGCAGTTCTTC	CASSSQRASGTYNEQFF
TRBV7-9	TRBJ1-5	NA	NA	TGTGCCAGCAGCTTAGACAGGGAGCGGCAGCCCCAGCATTTT	CASSLDRERQPQHF
TRBV5-4	TRBJ1-6	NA	NA	TGTGCCAGCAGCTTGGGCAGATCGAAAAATTCCCCCCTCCACTTT	CASSLGRSKNSPLHF
TRBV27	TRBJ1-6	few	TRBD1	TGTGCCAGCAGTGAGACGGGACAGGGGCGTTCACCCCTCCACTTT	CASSETGQGRSPLHF
TRBV10-3	TRBJ2-2	once	TRBD1	TGTGCCATCAAGGGCTGGACAGGAGTTCCCGGGGAGCTGTTTTTT	CAIKGWTGVPGELFF
TRBV6-1	TRBJ1-1	NA	NA	TGTGCCAGCAGTGACCAGGGGAACACTGAAGCTTTCTTT	CASSDQGNTEAFF
TRBV9	TRBJ1-4	NA	NA	TGTGCCAGCAGCCCTAGCCCGGGAACTAATGAAAAACTGTTTTTT	CASSPSPGTNEKLFF
TRBV5-1	TRBJ2-5	NA	NA	TGCGCCAGCAGCCTAACAGGGAAAACGGGGGAGACCCAGTACTTC	CASSLTGKTGETQYF
TRBV29-1	TRBJ1-2	NA	TRBD1	TGCAGCATCTCCCTCGGGGTTACAGGGGGTAAAAGCTATGGCTACACCTTC	CSISLGVTGGKSYGYTF
TRBV20-1	TRBJ2-7	NA	NA	TGCAGTGGGACAGTCTCCTACGAGCAGTGCTTC	CSGTVSYEQCF
TRBV7-2	TRBJ1-2	NA	NA	TGTGCCAGCAGCAGGTCAGGGGCCTATGGCTACACCTTC	CASSRSGAYGYTF
TRBV4-2	TRBJ2-2	NA	TRBD2	TGTGCCAGCAGCTCGAAACGGGGGGGCCTGAACACCGGGGAGCTGTTTTTT	CASSSKRGGLNTGELFF
TRBV5-1	TRBJ2-1	once	NA	TGCGCCAGCAGCTCTGGCGGGGAAAGCAATGAGCAGTTCTTC	CASSSGGESNEQFF
TRBV15	TRBJ1-4	NA	NA	TGTGCCACCAGCTCGGACAGAACTAATGAAAAACTGTTTTTT	CATSSDRTNEKLFF
TRBV11-1	TRBJ1-1	NA	NA	TGTGCCAGCAGCTTAGGGCAGGGGCCCACTGAAGCTTTCTTT	CASSLGQGPTEAFF
TRBV2	TRBJ1-4	NA	TRBD1	TGTGCCAGCAGTCGGGACAGGGGTTTCGAAAAACTGTTTTTT	CASSRDRGFEKLFF
TRBV28	TRBJ1-5	NA	NA	TGTGCCAGCAGTATGAGAAATCAGCCCCAGCATTTT	CASSMRNQPQHF
TRBV10-3	TRBJ2-5	few	TRBD2	TGTGCCATCAAATCGGGGGAGGGCCAAGAGACCCAGTACTTC	CAIKSGEGQETQYF
TRBV15	TRBJ2-5	NA	TRBD2	TGTGCCACCAGCAGATCGACTAGCGGCCTACAAGAGACCCAGTACTTC	CATSRSTSGLQETQYF
TRBV7-9	TRBJ2-7	NA	NA	TGTTCCTCCCAGGGAAGAATCGACGAGCAGTACTTC	CSSQGRIDEQYF
TRBV2	TRBJ2-5	NA	TRBD2	TGTGCCAGCAGTGAAGCGCTTGGGCTAGCGGGGGGGCCAGTGGAGACCCAGTACTTC	CASSEALGLAGGPVETQYF
TRBV11-2	TRBJ2-1	NA	NA	TGTGCCAGCAGCCACGAGGAGGGGGCCTTAACCTATGAGCAGTTCTTC	CASSHEEGALTYEQFF
TRBV27	TRBJ1-6	NA	TRBD1	TGTGCCAGCAGTTCCCGGGACAGGGGTTCCTATAATTCACCCCTCCACTTT	CASSSRDRGSYNSPLHF
TRBV10-1	TRBJ2-3	NA	NA	TGCGCCAGCAGCGGGGGACGGTCAGATACGCAGTATTTT	CASSGGRSDTQYF
TRBV5-5	TRBJ2-1	once	TRBD2	TGTGCCAGCAGCTCCGGACCAGCGGGGGGGTACAATGAGCAGTTCTTC	CASSSGPAGGYNEQFF
TRBV2	TRBJ1-2	NA	NA	TGTGCCATCAGACAGAAGCAATCAAACTATGGCTACACCTTC	CAIRQKQSNYGYTF
TRBV30	TRBJ1-5	NA	NA	TGTGCCTGGAGTCCCTCGTCGACGGGGCAGCCCCAGCATTTT	CAWSPSSTGQPQHF
TRBV7-2	TRBJ2-7	NA	NA	TGTGCCAGCAGCCCCGGGGTCTCCTACGAGCAGTACTTC	CASSPGVSYEQYF